Detailed here is one TCR beta chain. The entry originates in a study of blood T cell repertoires in COVID-19. This CDR3 is 16 amino acids long. Losses at the gene ends were 2 bases for V and 5 bases for J; bases not matched to a gene: 8. CDR1 ENHRY and CDR2 SYGVKD come from the germline V gene. Per the original methods: Amplification from reference gene primers served as the basis for estimated nucleated cell counts. Generated by immunoSEQ multiplex PCR, the TCRdb table keeps only in-frame clones and is missing some. The D gene and trimming were derived from the DNA, and the V and J assignments and clone size from that table. The table records roughly 60,000 clones, about four fifths of them present only once.

The receptor's source is a human donor in a cohort sampled during active or convalescent COVID-19. V is TRBV10-3 and J is TRBJ2-5; the match to TRBD2 covers 10 bases. The sample taken for sequencing was peripheral blood. The CDR3 reads CAISEPGTSVAETQYF. CDR3 nucleotides: TGTGCCATCAGTGAGCCAGGGACTAGCGTAGCGGAGACCCAGTACTTC.